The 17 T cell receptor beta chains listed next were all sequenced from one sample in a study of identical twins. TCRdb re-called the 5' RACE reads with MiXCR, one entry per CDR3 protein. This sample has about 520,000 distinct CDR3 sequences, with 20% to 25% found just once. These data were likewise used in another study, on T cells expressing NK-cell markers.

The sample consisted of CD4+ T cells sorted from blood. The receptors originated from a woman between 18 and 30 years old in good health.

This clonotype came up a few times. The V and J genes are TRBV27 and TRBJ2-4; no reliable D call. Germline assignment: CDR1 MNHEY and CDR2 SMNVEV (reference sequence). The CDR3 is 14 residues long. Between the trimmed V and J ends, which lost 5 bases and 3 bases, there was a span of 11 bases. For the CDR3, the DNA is TGTGCCAGCAGTCCGACTGGCGGCAAAAACATTCAGTACTTC. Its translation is CASSPTGGKNIQYF.

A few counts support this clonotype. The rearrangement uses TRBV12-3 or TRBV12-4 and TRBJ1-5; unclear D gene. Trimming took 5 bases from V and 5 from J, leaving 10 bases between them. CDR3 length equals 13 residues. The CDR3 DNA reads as TGTGCCAGCAGTAGAGGCACTTATCAGCCCCAGCATTTT. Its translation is CASSRGTYQPQHF.

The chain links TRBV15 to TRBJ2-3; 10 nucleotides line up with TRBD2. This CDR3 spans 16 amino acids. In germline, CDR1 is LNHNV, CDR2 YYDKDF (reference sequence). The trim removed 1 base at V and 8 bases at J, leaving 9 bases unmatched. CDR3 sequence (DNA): TGTGCCACCAGCAGAGGGATCCTAGCGGGAGAGGCTACGCAGTATTTT. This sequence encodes CATSRGILAGEATQYF.

The CDR3 nucleotides read TGTGCCAGCAGCCAATCTCTAAGAACTGAAGCTTTCTTT. Protein: CASSQSLRTEAFF. This chain links TRBV4-2 with TRBJ1-1; D is unresolved. Germline V CDR1 and CDR2: LGHNA, YNFKEQ. This CDR3 spans 13 amino acids. V was trimmed by 2 bases and J by 5 bases, leaving 9 bases between them.

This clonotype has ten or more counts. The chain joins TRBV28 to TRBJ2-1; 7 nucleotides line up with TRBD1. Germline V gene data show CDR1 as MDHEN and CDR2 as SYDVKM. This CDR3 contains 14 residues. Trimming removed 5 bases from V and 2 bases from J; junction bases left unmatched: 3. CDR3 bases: TGTGCCAGCAGTGGGGGACAGACCTACAATGAGCAGTTCTTC. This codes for CASSGGQTYNEQFF.

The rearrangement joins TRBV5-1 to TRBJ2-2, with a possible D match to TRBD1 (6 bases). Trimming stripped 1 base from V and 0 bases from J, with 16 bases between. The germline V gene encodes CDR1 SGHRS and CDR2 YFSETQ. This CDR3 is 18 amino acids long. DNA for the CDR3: TGCGCCAGCAGCTTGAGGGGGAGTTCCCCTCCGAACACCGGGGAGCTGTTTTTT. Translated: CASSLRGSSPPNTGELFF.

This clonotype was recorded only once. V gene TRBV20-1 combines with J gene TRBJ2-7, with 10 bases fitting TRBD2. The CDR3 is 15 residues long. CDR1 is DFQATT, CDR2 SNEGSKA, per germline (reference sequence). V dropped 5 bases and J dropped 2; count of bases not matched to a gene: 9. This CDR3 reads CSASRGAGGPYEQYF. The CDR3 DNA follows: TGCAGTGCTTCCCGGGGAGCGGGAGGGCCCTACGAGCAGTACTTC.

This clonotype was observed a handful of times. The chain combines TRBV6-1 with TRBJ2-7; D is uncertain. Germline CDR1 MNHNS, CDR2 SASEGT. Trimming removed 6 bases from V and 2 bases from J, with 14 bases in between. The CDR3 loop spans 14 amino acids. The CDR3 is CASRGPGRAYEQYF. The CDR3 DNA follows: TGTGCCAGCAGAGGCCCGGGCCGAGCCTACGAGCAGTACTTC.

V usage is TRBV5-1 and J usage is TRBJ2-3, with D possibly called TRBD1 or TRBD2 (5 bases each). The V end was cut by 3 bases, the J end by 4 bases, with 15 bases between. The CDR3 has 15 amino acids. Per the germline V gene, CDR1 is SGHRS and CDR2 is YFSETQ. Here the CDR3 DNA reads TGCGCCAGCAGCTGGGGACCGCAGGTAGCAGATACGCAGTATTTT. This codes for CASSWGPQVADTQYF.

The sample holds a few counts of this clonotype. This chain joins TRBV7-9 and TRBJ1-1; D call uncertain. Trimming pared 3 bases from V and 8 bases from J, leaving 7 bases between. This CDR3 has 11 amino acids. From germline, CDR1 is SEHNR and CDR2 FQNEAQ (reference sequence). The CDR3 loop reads CASSFIEEAFF. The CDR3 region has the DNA TGTGCCAGCAGCTTTATAGAGGAAGCTTTCTTT.

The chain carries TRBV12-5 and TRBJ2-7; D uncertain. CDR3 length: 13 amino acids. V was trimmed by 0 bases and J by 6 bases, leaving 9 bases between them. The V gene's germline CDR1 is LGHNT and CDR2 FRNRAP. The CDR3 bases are TGTGCTAGTGGTTTGGTAGCCCCCGGCGAGCAGTACTTC. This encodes CASGLVAPGEQYF. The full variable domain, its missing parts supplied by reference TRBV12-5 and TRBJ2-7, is DARVTQTPRHKVTEMGQEVTMRCQPILGHNTVFWYRQTMMQGLELLAYFRNRAPLDDSGMPKDRFSAEMPDATLATLKIQPSEPRDSAVYFCASGLVAPGEQYFGPGTRLTVT.

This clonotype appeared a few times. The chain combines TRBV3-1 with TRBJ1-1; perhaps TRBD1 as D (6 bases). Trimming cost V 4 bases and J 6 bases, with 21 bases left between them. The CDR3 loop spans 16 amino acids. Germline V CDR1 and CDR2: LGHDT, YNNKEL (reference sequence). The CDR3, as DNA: TGTGCCAGCAGCCCCCGAGGGTCAGGGGCGCTTTCTGAAGCTTTCTTT. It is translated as CASSPRGSGALSEAFF.

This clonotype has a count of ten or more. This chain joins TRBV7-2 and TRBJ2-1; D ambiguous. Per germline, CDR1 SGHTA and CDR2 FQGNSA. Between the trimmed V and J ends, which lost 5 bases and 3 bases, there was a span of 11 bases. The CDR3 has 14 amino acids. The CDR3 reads CASSLRLGYNEQFF. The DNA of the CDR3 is TGTGCCAGCAGCCTGAGACTGGGCTACAATGAGCAGTTCTTC.

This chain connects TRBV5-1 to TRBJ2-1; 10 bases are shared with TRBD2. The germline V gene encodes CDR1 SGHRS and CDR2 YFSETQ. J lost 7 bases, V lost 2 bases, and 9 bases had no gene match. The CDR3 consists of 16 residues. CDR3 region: CASSFLAGAPGNEQFF. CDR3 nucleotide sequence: TGCGCCAGCAGCTTCCTAGCGGGAGCCCCGGGGAATGAGCAGTTCTTC. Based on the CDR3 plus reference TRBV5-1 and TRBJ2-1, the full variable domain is KAGVTQTPRYLIKTRGQQVTLSCSPISGHRSVSWYQQTPGQGLQFLFEYFSETQRNKGNFPGRFSGRQFSNSRSEMNVSTLELGDSALYLCASSFLAGAPGNEQFFGPGTRLTVL.

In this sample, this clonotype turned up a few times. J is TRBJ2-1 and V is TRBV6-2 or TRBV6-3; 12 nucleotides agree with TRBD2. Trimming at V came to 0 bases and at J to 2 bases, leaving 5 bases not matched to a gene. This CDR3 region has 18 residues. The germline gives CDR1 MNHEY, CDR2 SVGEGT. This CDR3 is CASSYSSPSGGAYNEQFF. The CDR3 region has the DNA TGTGCCAGCAGTTACTCGTCCCCTAGCGGGGGGGCCTACAATGAGCAGTTCTTC.

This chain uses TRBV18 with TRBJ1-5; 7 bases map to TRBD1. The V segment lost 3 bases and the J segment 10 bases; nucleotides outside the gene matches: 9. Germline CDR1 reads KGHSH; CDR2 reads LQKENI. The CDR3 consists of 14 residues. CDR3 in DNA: TGTGCCAGCTCACCTTTTAACAGGGGTAATCCCCAGCATTTT. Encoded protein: CASSPFNRGNPQHF.

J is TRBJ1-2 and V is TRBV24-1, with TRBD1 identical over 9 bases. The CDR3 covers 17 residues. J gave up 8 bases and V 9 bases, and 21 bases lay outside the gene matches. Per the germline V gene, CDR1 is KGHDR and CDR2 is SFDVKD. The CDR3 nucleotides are TGTGCCACCTCTAACAGGGGGCGCGAGATCGATGGAGGCGGCTACACCTTC. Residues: CATSNRGREIDGGGYTF.